Listed below are T cell receptor beta chains from one sample, sequenced in a study of T cell responses to AZD1222 COVID-19 vaccine. The assay was immunoSEQ multiplex PCR, and TCRdb's table has in-frame clones only and misses some. The data contain about 140,000 clones, about 90% of them singletons. The sample consisted of peripheral blood, taken on day 0 of AZD1222 vaccination. These receptors were collected from an adult in good health. CDR3s include the opening cysteine and the closing phenylalanine or tryptophan. The D gene is left open where the match is weak. Size is stated for part of the rows, as once, few or many counts, or as a class when the clone is expanded.

D,V,J,size,DNA,CDR3
TRBD1,TRBV9,TRBJ2-1,NA,TGTGCCAGCAGCAAAGGGACAGAACAGGATTACAATGAGCAGTTCTTC,CASSKGTEQDYNEQFF
NA,TRBV6-5,TRBJ1-2,NA,TGTGCCACTTCAGGAGGGAGTAACTATGGCTACACCTTC,CATSGGSNYGYTF
NA,TRBV5-8,TRBJ2-2,NA,TGTGCCAGCAGCGGGGGACCGTGGGTTAACACCGGGGAGCTGTTTTTT,CASSGGPWVNTGELFF
NA,TRBV6-5,TRBJ1-6,NA,TGTGCCAGCAGCGGAGGAGGGAATAGAGTCTCACCCCTCCACTTT,CASSGGGNRVSPLHF
NA,TRBV5-1,TRBJ1-1,NA,TGCGCCAGCAGCACCTATGGGGGTCTAGACACTGAAGCTTTCTTT,CASSTYGGLDTEAFF
NA,TRBV27,TRBJ1-2,NA,TGTGCCAGCAGACAAAGGGAACACTATGGCTACACCTTC,CASRQREHYGYTF
NA,TRBV30,TRBJ1-5,medium-sized,TGTGCCTGGAGGGAGGGAGGGGAGCCCCAGCATTTT,CAWREGGEPQHF
NA,TRBV7-2,TRBJ2-3,NA,TGTGCCAGCAGCTTAGTAGGGGGCACAGATACGCAGTATTTT,CASSLVGGTDTQYF
TRBD1,TRBV6-5,TRBJ1-2,NA,TGTGCCAGCATCGTGGGACAGGGCGACTATGGCTACACCTTC,CASIVGQGDYGYTF
NA,TRBV7-9,TRBJ1-1,NA,TGTGCCAGCAACCAACAGAGGAACACTGAAGCTTTCTTT,CASNQQRNTEAFF
NA,TRBV5-6,TRBJ2-1,NA,TGTGCCAGCAGCCTGGGGAGCTCCTACAATGAGCAGTTCTTC,CASSLGSSYNEQFF
TRBD1,TRBV9,TRBJ1-1,NA,TGTGCCAGCAGCCCACGGGACAGGAACACTGAAGCTTTCTTT,CASSPRDRNTEAFF
NA,TRBV7-9,TRBJ1-2,NA,TGTGCCAGCAGCTTAGATGGGGTTGGTGGCTACACCTTC,CASSLDGVGGYTF
NA,TRBV30,TRBJ1-4,NA,TGTGCCTGGACCCCTCAGTGGGGAGCTAATGAAAAACTGTTTTTT,CAWTPQWGANEKLFF
NA,TRBV30,TRBJ1-1,NA,TGTGCCTGGACCGGGATACGAGCTTTCTTT,CAWTGIRAFF
NA,TRBV7-9,TRBJ2-5,once,TGTGCCAGCAGCTTCGAAGGGTTGGGTCTCGCTGGGACCCAGTACTTC,CASSFEGLGLAGTQYF
TRBD2,TRBV27,TRBJ2-1,few,TGTGCCAGCAGTTTTCGTCGGACTAGCGGGGACTCAGGGGAGCAGTTCTTC,CASSFRRTSGDSGEQFF
TRBD1,TRBV9,TRBJ2-2,NA,TGTGCCAGCAGAGGGACAGGGTTCGGGGAGCTGTTTTTT,CASRGTGFGELFF
NA,TRBV7-9,TRBJ2-1,NA,TGTGCCAGCAGCCGGACCGGGAGTTACAATGAGCAGTTCTTC,CASSRTGSYNEQFF
NA,TRBV5-6,TRBJ2-1,NA,TGTGCCAGCACCCTGGTTGCCAATGAGCAGTTCTTC,CASTLVANEQFF
TRBD2,TRBV6-5,TRBJ2-1,NA,TGTGCCAGCACACCGGGACTAGCTCGCGATGAGCAGTTCTTC,CASTPGLARDEQFF
TRBD2,TRBV7-2,TRBJ2-7,NA,TGTGCCAGCAGCTTAGCGACTAGCGCTGGCGAGCAGTACTTC,CASSLATSAGEQYF
NA,TRBV6-2/TRBV6-3,TRBJ2-2,NA,TGTGCCAGCAGTCCCTTACACACCGGGGAGCTGTTTTTT,CASSPLHTGELFF
NA,TRBV7-2,TRBJ1-1,once,TGTGCCAGCAGCGTAAGAGGGAGATCGAGTGAAGCTTTCTTT,CASSVRGRSSEAFF
TRBD1,TRBV10-3,TRBJ1-4,NA,TGTGCCATCAGACAGGGGTCAAATGAAAAACTGTTTTTT,CAIRQGSNEKLFF
NA,TRBV28,TRBJ1-1,NA,TGTGCCAGCAGTTCCCATGCCCAAAACACTGAAGCTTTCTTT,CASSSHAQNTEAFF
NA,TRBV29-1,TRBJ2-2,NA,TGCAGCGTTGATCCGCAGGGTGGGGAGCTGTTTTTT,CSVDPQGGELFF
NA,TRBV12-5,TRBJ1-1,NA,TGTGCTAGTGGTTTGGAGGGGAGGGCCACTGAAGCTTTCTTT,CASGLEGRATEAFF
NA,TRBV11-3,TRBJ2-5,NA,TGTGCCAGCAGCTTTTCCAGGGATCAAGAGACCCAGTACTTC,CASSFSRDQETQYF
TRBD2,TRBV5-6,TRBJ2-7,NA,TGTGCCAGCACATTTCCGGGACTACATTACGAGCAGTACTTC,CASTFPGLHYEQYF
TRBD1,TRBV18,TRBJ2-7,NA,TGTGCCAGCTCACCACGTCAGGGGGCCTACGAGCAGTACTTC,CASSPRQGAYEQYF
NA,TRBV4-3,TRBJ1-5,NA,TGCGCCAGCAGCCACTCCACAAGGGACAATCAGCCCCAGCATTTT,CASSHSTRDNQPQHF
NA,TRBV4-2,TRBJ2-1,NA,TGTGCCAGCAGCCGCGAGCAGGAGCAGTTCTTC,CASSREQEQFF
TRBD2,TRBV24-1,TRBJ2-3,NA,TGTGCCACCAGTACTAGCGGGAGTCAAGATACGCAGTATTTT,CATSTSGSQDTQYF
NA,TRBV4-3,TRBJ1-5,NA,TGCGCCAGCAGCCAAGAGGGACTGCCTGATCAGCCCCAGCATTTT,CASSQEGLPDQPQHF
TRBD2,TRBV20-1,TRBJ2-7,NA,TGCAGTGCTAGGCGGGAGGACGAGCAGTACTTC,CSARREDEQYF
TRBD2,TRBV30,TRBJ2-2,NA,TGTGCCTGGAGTGTTCTAGCGGATAACACCGGGGAGCTGTTTTTT,CAWSVLADNTGELFF
TRBD1,TRBV5-1,TRBJ1-1,once,TGCGCCAGCAGCTTGGTGCCAGGGGGGGATACTGAAGCTTTCTTT,CASSLVPGGDTEAFF
TRBD2,TRBV3-1/TRBV3-2,TRBJ2-7,NA,TGTGCCAGCAGCCCCCCCACCAGGACTAGCGGGAGGTATTTC,CASSPPTRTSGRYF
NA,TRBV7-2,TRBJ2-3,NA,TGTGCCAGCAGCTCACAGGGTCGAGGAGCAGATACGCAGTATTTT,CASSSQGRGADTQYF
NA,TRBV5-1,TRBJ1-2,NA,TGCGCCAGCAGCTTGGACCCGAGGAACGTCTATGGCTACACCTTC,CASSLDPRNVYGYTF
TRBD1,TRBV5-6,TRBJ2-1,NA,TGTGCCAGCAGCCTCCCCAAGACAGGGGCCGCCTACAATGAGCAGTTCTTC,CASSLPKTGAAYNEQFF
TRBD1,TRBV5-5,TRBJ1-5,few,TGTGCCAGCAGCTTGCGCTGGTCGGGACAGGGCAATCAGCCCCAGCATTTT,CASSLRWSGQGNQPQHF
NA,TRBV11-2,TRBJ2-7,NA,TGTGCCAGCAGCTTGGGCGCGTGGGGGACACCCAAATCCTACGAGCAGTACTTC,CASSLGAWGTPKSYEQYF
TRBD1,TRBV5-4,TRBJ2-1,NA,TGTGCCAGCAGCTTTTGGACAGGGGTAGGGGAGCAGTTCTTC,CASSFWTGVGEQFF
NA,TRBV19,TRBJ1-5,once,TGTGCCAGTAGTACGGCGAGCAGGGGCGGTCAGCCCCAGCATTTT,CASSTASRGGQPQHF
NA,TRBV3-1/TRBV3-2,TRBJ1-2,NA,TGTGCCAGCAGCCAAGACAGCGGGACACCTATCTATGGCTACACCTTC,CASSQDSGTPIYGYTF
NA,TRBV9,TRBJ2-3,NA,TGTGCCAGCAGCGTAGCACCTCATCGGGCAGATACGCAGTATTTT,CASSVAPHRADTQYF